This T cell receptor (beta chain) was found in a study of blood T cell repertoires in COVID-19. At the level of the study: Material from acute and convalescent COVID-19 was sourced from the United States, Italy and Spain. PBMCs, B-cell-depleted T cells, or T cells were the source of the cDNA or gDNA that made up the material.

The germline CDR1 and CDR2 sequences are SGHTA and FQGNSA. This CDR3 has 16 amino acids. Trimming left V 5 bases short and J 0 bases short, with 17 bases between. TCRdb's copy holds only in-frame clones and misses some; the assay was immunoSEQ multiplex PCR. Among some 27,000 clones, around 87% were seen once, and the ten largest hold roughly 13%. The clonotype was recovered from a human donor in a cohort sampled during active COVID-19. The donor label of this sample is uncertain. The sequenced sample consisted of peripheral blood. This chain links TRBV7-2 with TRBJ2-7; a possible D gene is TRBD2 (5 bases). CDR3 coding DNA: TGTGCCAGCAGCCCAGCCGGGGTCCCAGGCTCCTACGAGCAGTACTTC. Protein: CASSPAGVPGSYEQYF.